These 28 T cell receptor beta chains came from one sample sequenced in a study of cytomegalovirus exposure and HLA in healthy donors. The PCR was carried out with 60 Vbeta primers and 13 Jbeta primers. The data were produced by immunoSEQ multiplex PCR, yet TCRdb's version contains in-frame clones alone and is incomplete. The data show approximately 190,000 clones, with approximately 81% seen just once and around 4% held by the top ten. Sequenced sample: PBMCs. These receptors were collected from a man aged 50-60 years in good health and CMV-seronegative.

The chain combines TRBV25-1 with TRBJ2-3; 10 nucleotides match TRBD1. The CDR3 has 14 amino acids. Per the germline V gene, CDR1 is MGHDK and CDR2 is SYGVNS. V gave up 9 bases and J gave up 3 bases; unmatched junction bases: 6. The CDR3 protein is CASRGQGWTDTQYF. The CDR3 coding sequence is TGTGCCAGTAGGGGACAGGGGTGGACAGATACGCAGTATTTT.

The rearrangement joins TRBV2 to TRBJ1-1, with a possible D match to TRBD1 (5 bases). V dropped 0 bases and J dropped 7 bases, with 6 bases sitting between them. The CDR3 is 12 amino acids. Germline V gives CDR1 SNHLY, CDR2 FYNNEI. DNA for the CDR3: TGTGCCAGCAGTGAAGCGGGGCTTGAAGCTTTCTTT. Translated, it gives CASSEAGLEAFF.

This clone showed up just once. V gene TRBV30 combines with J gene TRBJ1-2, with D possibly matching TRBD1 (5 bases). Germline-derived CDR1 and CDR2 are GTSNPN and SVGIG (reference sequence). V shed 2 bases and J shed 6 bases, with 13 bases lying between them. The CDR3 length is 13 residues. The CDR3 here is CAWSQLLGDGYTF. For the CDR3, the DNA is TGTGCCTGGAGTCAACTATTAGGGGATGGCTACACCTTC.

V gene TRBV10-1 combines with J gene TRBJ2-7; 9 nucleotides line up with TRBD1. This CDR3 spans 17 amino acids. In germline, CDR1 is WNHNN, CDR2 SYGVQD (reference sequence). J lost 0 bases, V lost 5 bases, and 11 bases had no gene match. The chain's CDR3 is CASSPGPGQGFSYEQYF. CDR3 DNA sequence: TGCGCCAGCAGTCCAGGCCCTGGACAGGGGTTCTCCTACGAGCAGTACTTC.

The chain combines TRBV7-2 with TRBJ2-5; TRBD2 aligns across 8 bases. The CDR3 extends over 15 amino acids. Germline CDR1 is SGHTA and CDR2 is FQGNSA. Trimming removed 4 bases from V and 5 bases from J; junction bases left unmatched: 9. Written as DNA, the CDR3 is TGTGCCAGCAGCTGGCAAGCGGGGGCCCGGGAGACCCAGTACTTC. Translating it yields CASSWQAGARETQYF.

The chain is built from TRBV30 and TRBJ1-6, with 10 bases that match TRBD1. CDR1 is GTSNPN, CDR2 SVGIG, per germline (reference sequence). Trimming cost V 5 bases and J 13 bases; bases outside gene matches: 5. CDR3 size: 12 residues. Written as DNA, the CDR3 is TGTGCCTGGGGGGGACAGGGGCGCCCCCTCCACTTT. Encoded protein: CAWGGQGRPLHF. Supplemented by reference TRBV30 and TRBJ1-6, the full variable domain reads SQTIHQWPATLVQPVGSPLSLECTVEGTSNPNLYWYRQAAGRGLQLLFYSVGIGQISSEVPQNLSASRPQDRQFILSSKKLLLSDSGFYLCAWGGQGRPLHFGNGTRLTVT.

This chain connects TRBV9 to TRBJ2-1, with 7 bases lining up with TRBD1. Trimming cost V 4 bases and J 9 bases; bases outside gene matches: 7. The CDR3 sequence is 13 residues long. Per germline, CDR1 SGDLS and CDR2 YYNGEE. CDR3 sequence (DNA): TGTGCCAGCAGCCCCCGACAGGGAACTGAGCAGTTCTTC. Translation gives CASSPRQGTEQFF.

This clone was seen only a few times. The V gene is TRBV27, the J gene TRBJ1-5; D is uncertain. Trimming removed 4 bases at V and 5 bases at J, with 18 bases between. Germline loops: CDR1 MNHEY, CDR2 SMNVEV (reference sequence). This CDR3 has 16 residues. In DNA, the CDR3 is TGTGCCAGCAGTTCTCGAGCCCAACCTTACCATCAGCCCCAGCATTTT. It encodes CASSSRAQPYHQPQHF.

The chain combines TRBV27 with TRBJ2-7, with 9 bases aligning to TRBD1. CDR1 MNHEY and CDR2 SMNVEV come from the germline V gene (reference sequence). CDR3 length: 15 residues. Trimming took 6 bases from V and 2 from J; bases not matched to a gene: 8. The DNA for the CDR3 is TGTGCCAGCAGGCTACAGGGGGCTTCCACCTACGAGCAGTACTTC. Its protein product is CASRLQGASTYEQYF.

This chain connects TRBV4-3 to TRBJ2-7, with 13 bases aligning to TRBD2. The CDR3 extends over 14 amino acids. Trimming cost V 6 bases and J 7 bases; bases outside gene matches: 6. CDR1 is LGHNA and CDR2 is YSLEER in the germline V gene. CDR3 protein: CASSLGLAGEEQYF. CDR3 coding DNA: TGCGCCAGCAGTCTCGGACTAGCGGGGGAAGAGCAGTACTTC.

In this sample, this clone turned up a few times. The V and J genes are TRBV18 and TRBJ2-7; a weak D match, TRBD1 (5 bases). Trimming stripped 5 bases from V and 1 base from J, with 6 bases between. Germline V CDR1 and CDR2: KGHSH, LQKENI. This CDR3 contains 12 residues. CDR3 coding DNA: TGTGCCAGCTCAAAGGGGTCCTACGAGCAGTACTTC. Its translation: CASSKGSYEQYF.

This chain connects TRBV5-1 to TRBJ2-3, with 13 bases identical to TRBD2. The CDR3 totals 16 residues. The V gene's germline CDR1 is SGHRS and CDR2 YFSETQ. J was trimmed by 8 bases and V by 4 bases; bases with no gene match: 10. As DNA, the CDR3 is TGCGCCAGCAGCCTGCCGGGACTAGCGGGGCCGAGTACGCAGTATTTT. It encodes CASSLPGLAGPSTQYF.

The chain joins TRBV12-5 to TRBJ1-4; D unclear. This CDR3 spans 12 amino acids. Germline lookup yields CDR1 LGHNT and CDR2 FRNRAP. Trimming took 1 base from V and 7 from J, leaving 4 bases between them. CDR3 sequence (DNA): TGTGCTAGTGGTTTGGCCGGTGAAAAACTGTTTTTT. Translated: CASGLAGEKLFF.

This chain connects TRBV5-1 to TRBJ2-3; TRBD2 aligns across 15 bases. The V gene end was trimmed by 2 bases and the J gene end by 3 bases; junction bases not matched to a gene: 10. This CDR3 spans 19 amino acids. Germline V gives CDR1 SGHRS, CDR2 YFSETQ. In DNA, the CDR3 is TGCGCCAGCAGCTTTGGACTAGCGGGGGGGCCGCGTTTTACAGATACGCAGTATTTT. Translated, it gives CASSFGLAGGPRFTDTQYF.

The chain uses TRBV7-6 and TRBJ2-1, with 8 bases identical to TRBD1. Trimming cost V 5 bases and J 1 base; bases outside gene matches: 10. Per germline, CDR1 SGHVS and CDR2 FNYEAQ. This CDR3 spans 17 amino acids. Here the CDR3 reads CASSRYATGGSYNEQFF. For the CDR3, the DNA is TGTGCCAGCAGCCGATATGCAACAGGGGGGTCCTACAATGAGCAGTTCTTC.

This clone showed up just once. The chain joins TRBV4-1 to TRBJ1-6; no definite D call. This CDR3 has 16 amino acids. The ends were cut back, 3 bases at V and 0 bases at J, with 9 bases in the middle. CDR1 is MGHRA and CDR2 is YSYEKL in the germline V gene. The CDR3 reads CASSQEQSSYNSPLHF. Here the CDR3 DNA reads TGCGCCAGCAGCCAGGAACAGAGCTCCTATAATTCACCCCTCCACTTT.

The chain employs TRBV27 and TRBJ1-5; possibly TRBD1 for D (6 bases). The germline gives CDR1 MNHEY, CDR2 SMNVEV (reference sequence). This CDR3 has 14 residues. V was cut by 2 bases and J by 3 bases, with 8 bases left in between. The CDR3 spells CASSLGGLNQPQHF. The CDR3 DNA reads TGTGCCAGCAGTTTAGGGGGCCTCAATCAGCCCCAGCATTTT.

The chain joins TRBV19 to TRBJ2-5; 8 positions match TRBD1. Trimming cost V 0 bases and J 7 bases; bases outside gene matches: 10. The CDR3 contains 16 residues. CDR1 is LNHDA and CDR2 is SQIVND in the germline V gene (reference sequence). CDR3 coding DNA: TGTGCCAGTAGTATAGACCGGGCAGGGGGCGGTGGGACCCAGTACTTC. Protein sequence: CASSIDRAGGGGTQYF.

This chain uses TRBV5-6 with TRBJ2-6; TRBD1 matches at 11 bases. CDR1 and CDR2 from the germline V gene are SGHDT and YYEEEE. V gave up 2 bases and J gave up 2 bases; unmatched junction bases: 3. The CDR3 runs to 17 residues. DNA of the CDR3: TGTGCCAGCAGCTTTCGGGGACAGGGGGCTGGGGCCAACGTCCTGACTTTC. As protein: CASSFRGQGAGANVLTF.

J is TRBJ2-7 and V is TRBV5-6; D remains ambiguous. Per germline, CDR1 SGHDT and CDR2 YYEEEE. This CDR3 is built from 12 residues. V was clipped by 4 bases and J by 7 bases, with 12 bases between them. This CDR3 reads CASSLGSGEQYF. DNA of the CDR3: TGTGCCAGCAGCCTGGGGTCCGGGGAGCAGTACTTC.

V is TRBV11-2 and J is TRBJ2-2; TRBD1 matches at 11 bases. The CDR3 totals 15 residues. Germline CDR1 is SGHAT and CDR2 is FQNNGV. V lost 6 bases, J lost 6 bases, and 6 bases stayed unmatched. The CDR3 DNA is TGTGCCAGCAGAGAGGGACAGGGGGTTGCCGGGGAGCTGTTTTTT. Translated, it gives CASREGQGVAGELFF.

CDR3 sequence (DNA): TGTGCCAGTTCCAGGGGGAGTAGTTTCAATGAGCAGTTCTTC. It encodes CASSRGSSFNEQFF. The rearrangement links TRBV6-5 to TRBJ2-1; 7 bases are a match to TRBD1. Germline V gives CDR1 MNHEY, CDR2 SVGAGI. The CDR3 is 14 residues long. V was clipped by 9 bases and J by 6 bases; unmatched bases: 11.

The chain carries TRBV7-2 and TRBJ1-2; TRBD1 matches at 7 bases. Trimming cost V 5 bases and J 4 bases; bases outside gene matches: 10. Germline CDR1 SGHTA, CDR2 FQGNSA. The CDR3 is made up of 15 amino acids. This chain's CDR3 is CASSTTDRVGYGYTF. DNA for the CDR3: TGTGCCAGCAGCACAACAGACAGGGTTGGCTATGGCTACACCTTC.

The CDR3 here is CASAPTREGTDTQYF. DNA for the CDR3: TGTGCCAGCGCCCCCACCAGGGAGGGCACAGATACGCAGTATTTT. The V call is TRBV18, the J call TRBJ2-3; D is perhaps TRBD2 (6 bases). V lost 8 bases to trimming and J lost 1 base, with 16 bases between them. The CDR3 runs 15 residues. The germline V gene encodes CDR1 KGHSH and CDR2 LQKENI. The whole variable domain, remainder taken from reference TRBV18 and TRBJ2-3, is NAGVMQNPRHLVRRRGQEARLRCSPMKGHSHVYWYRQLPEEGLKFMVYLQKENIIDESGMPKERFSAEFPKEGPSILRIQQVVRGDSAAYFCASAPTREGTDTQYFGPGTRLTVL.

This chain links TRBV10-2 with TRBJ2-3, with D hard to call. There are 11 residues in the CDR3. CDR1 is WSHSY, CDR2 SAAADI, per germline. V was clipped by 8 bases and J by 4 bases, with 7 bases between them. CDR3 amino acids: CASSHSDTQYF. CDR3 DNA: TGCGCCAGCTCTCACTCAGATACGCAGTATTTT.

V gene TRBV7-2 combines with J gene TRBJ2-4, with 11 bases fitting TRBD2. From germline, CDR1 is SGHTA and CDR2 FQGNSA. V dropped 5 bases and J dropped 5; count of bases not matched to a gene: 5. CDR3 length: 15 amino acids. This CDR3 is CASSLGTSGQNIQYF. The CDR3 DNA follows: TGTGCCAGCAGCCTGGGGACTAGCGGACAAAACATTCAGTACTTC.

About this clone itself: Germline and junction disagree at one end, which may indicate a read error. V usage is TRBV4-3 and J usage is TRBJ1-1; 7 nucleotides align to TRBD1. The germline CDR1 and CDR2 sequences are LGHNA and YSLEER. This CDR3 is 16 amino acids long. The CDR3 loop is CASSKEAGGRVTEAFF. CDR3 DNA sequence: TGCGCCAGCAGCAAAGAGGCAGGGGGAAGAGTCACTGAAGCTTTCTTT.

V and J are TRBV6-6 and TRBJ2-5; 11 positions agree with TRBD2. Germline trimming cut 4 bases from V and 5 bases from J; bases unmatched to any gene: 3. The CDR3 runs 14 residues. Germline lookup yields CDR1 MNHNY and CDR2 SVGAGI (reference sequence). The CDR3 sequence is CASSSSGGRETQYF. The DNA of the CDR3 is TGTGCCAGCAGTTCTAGCGGGGGGAGGGAGACCCAGTACTTC.